This is a list of T cell receptor beta chains from one sample in a study of shared clonotypes between healthy human individuals. TCRdb's table, derived via immunoSEQ multiplex PCR, lists solely in-frame clones and lacks some. The data show about 990,000 clones, around 78% seen once. What was sequenced was memory CD4+ T cells from PBMCs. These receptors originate from a young man in good health. Some clones in this sample may be carry-over from other donors' samples. The conserved cysteine and the conserved F or W are not part of the CDR3 here. The order of the fields is V gene, clone size, CDR3 protein. Clone sizes are given selectively: once, few, many, or a class where the clone is expanded.

TRBV14 few ASSHPQGDEQF
TRBV5-1 NA ASSMDGSSYNEQF
TRBV28 NA ASSSTLSRLYGYT
TRBV5-1 once ASHSGVGYTGELF
TRBV6-5 NA ASSYVGDTGYT
TRBV7-2 once ASSSQGGRVF
TRBV5-1 NA ASSLTGQGGTDTQY
TRBV5-5 NA ASSENVWELF
TRBV28 NA ASSLVAASTDTQY
TRBV27 NA ASSSLGRDYGYT
TRBV7-2 NA ASSKWGQDQGAF
TRBV30 NA AWSSGGIETQY
TRBV28 NA ASFPLVSSFYGYT
TRBV5-4 NA ASSSPTSGSLNEQF
TRBV29-1 NA SVGGMEFGQMNTEAF
TRBV2 NA ASRGGSSSYNEQF
TRBV30 NA AWSFRTGSEQY
TRBV6-4 NA ASRPGLDRGAGQPQH
TRBV5-1 NA ASSLGQHKETQY
TRBV6-6 NA ASSYLDGNTIY
TRBV11-3 once ASSSYGSTGELF
TRBV5-6 NA ASSLGASGANVLT
TRBV4-3 NA ASSQDPVATSGHSSTDTQY
TRBV11-3 NA ASSLTTIY
TRBV29-1 NA SVESGPDTQY
TRBV9 NA ASSRAGSYEQC
TRBV4-2 NA ASSQGVREGSYNEQF
TRBV9 NA ASSVGRLGAQY
TRBV2 NA ASSVVDEQY
TRBV7-3 NA ASSSGQGDGYT
TRBV11-3 once ASSPGTGSSYEQY
TRBV27 NA ASSFRTGWGYTQY
TRBV28 NA ASSGDYNEQF